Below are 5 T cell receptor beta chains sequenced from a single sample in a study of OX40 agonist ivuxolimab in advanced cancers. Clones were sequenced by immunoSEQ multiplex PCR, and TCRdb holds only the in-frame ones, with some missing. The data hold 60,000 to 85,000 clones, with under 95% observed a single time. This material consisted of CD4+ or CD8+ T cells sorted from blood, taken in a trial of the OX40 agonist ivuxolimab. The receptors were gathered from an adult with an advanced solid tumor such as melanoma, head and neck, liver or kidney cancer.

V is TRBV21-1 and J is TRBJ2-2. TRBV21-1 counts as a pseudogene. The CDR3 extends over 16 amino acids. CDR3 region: CASNSFRWGNTGELFF. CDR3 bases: TGTGCCAGCAACTCTTTTAGGTGGGGGAACACCGGGGAGCTGTTTTTT.

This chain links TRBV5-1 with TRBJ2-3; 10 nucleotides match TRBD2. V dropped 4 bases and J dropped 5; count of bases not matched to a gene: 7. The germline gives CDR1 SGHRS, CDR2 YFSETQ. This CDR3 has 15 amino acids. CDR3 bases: TGCGCCAGCAGCGGTCTAGCGGGAGTAATAGATACGCAGTATTTT. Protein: CASSGLAGVIDTQYF.

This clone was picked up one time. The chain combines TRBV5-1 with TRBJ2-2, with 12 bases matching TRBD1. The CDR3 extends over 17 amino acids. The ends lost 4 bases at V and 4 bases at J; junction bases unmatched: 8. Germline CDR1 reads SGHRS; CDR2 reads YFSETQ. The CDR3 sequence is CASSLPGTGGSTGELFF. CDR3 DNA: TGCGCCAGCAGCCTTCCCGGGACAGGGGGCTCCACCGGGGAGCTGTTTTTT.

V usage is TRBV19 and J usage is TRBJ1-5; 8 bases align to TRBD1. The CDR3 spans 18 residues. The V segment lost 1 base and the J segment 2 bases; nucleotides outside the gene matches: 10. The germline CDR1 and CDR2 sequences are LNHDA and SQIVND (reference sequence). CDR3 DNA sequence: TGTGCCAGTAGTATAGCAGCAGGGGGCAGGACGGGCAATCAGCCCCAGCATTTT. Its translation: CASSIAAGGRTGNQPQHF.

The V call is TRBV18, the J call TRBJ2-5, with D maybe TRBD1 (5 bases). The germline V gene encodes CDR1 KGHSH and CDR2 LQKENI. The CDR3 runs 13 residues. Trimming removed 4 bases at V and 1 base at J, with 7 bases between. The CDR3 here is CASSRTFQETQYF. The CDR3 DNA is TGTGCCAGCTCACGGACATTCCAAGAGACCCAGTACTTC.